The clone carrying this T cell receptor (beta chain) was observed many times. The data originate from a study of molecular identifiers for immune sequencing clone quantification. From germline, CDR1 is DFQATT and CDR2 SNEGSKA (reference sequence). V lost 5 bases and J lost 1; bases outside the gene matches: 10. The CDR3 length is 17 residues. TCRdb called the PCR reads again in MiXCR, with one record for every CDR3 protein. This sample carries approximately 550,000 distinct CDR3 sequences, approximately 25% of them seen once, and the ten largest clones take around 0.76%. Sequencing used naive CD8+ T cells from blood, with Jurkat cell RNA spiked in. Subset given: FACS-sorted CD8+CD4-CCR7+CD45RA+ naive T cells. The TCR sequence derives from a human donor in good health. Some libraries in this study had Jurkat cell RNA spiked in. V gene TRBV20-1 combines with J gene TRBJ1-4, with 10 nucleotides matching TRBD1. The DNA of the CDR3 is TGCAGTGCTCCCGGTCCCGGGACAGGGGTAACTAATGAAAAACTGTTTTTT. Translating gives CSAPGPGTGVTNEKLFF.